The 28 T cell receptor beta chains in this list originate from one sample, sequenced in a study of Graves' ophthalmopathy and Graves' hyperthyroidism. Researchers took RNA transcripts and amplified TCR beta CDR3 regions from them. HTBI primers primed a first-round RT-PCR, and a second-round multiplex PCR followed. A single record per CDR3 protein comes from TCRdb applying MiXCR to the multiplex PCR reads. This sample has hundreds of thousands of distinct CDR3 sequences, with roughly two fifths found just once. The sample comprised peripheral blood. All receptors come from an adult man with Graves' ophthalmopathy.

At least ten counts were recorded for this clonotype. CDR3 loop: CASSRGSYEQYF. The CDR3 DNA reads as TGTGCCAGCAGCAGGGGATCCTACGAGCAGTACTTC. The J gene is TRBJ2-7, the V gene TRBV7-9; tentatively, D is TRBD1 (5 bases). This CDR3 comprises 12 residues. Trimming took 5 bases from V and 1 from J, leaving 6 bases between them. CDR1 is SEHNR and CDR2 is FQNEAQ in the germline V gene (reference sequence).

The chain employs TRBV7-2 and TRBJ2-7, with 8 nucleotides matching TRBD2. V lost 5 bases and J lost 2; bases outside the gene matches: 5. There are 14 residues in the CDR3. Germline CDR1 reads SGHTA; CDR2 reads FQGNSA. In nucleotides, the CDR3 is TGTGCCAGCAGCACCACTAGCGGACCCTACGAGCAGTACTTC. The encoded protein is CASSTTSGPYEQYF.

Points on this clonotype: A single base separates this from a much larger clone, so it may be a read error. The rearrangement links TRBV20-1 to TRBJ1-2, with D possibly matching TRBD1 (5 bases). V lost 7 bases, J lost 4 bases, and 19 bases lay in between. Germline loops: CDR1 DFQATT, CDR2 SNEGSKA (reference sequence). CDR3 length: 14 amino acids. CDR3: CSVAHRDGRYGYTF. In nucleotides, the CDR3 is TGCAGTGTTGCACACCGGGACGGACGCTATGGCTACACCTTC.

This clonotype was seen repeatedly, ten times or more. The chain combines TRBV10-3 with TRBJ1-2, with 7 nucleotides matching TRBD1. The CDR3 has 14 residues. Trimming cost V 8 bases and J 2 bases; bases outside gene matches: 8. Per germline, CDR1 ENHRY and CDR2 SYGVKD. The CDR3 coding sequence is TGTGCCATCCTCAGGACAGGATTAAACTATGGCTACACCTTC. This codes for CAILRTGLNYGYTF.

This chain connects TRBV9 to TRBJ1-4; weak D call: TRBD1 (5 bases). The CDR3 is 16 amino acids. CDR1 and CDR2 from the germline V gene are SGDLS and YYNGEE. The germline V and J ends were trimmed by 4 bases and 5 bases, with 18 bases remaining between them. The CDR3 protein is CASSQDGPGRNEKLFF. As DNA, the CDR3 is TGTGCCAGCAGCCAAGACGGGCCAGGGCGAAATGAAAAACTGTTTTTT.

This chain uses TRBV20-1 with TRBJ2-7; 10 nucleotides agree with TRBD2. Germline V lookup: CDR1 DFQATT, CDR2 SNEGSKA (reference sequence). The V segment lost 4 bases and the J segment 5 bases; nucleotides outside the gene matches: 2. The CDR3 is 12 residues long. The DNA for the CDR3 is TGCAGTGCTAATCTAGCGGGAGACGAGCAGTACTTC. The encoded protein is CSANLAGDEQYF.

Concerning this clonotype: One base away lies a much larger clone, so this may be a sequencing read error. The chain couples TRBV7-7 to TRBJ2-5; D tentatively reads TRBD1 or TRBD2 (5 bases each). Trimming pared 4 bases from V and 4 bases from J, leaving 13 bases between. This CDR3 is 14 amino acids long. CDR1 and CDR2 (germline): SSHAT, FNYEAQ (reference sequence). In DNA form, the CDR3 reads TGTGCCAGCAGCTCGGGACCCTGGGGAGAGACCCAGTACTTC. It yields the protein CASSSGPWGETQYF.

The rearrangement uses TRBV19 and TRBJ1-2; TRBD1 agrees at 10 bases. CDR1 is LNHDA, CDR2 SQIVND, per germline (reference sequence). V shed 3 bases and J 3 bases; nucleotides not matched to a gene: 1. CDR3 length: 14 amino acids. This chain's CDR3 is CASSMTGGDYGYTF. CDR3 in DNA: TGTGCCAGTAGTATGACAGGGGGCGACTATGGCTACACCTTC.

The V gene is TRBV10-3, the J gene TRBJ1-1, with 8 nucleotides matching TRBD1. The CDR3 runs to 13 residues. CDR1 is ENHRY and CDR2 is SYGVKD in the germline V gene. V was clipped by 5 bases and J by 7 bases; unmatched bases: 6. CDR3 in DNA: TGTGCCATCAGTCAGGGACAGGACAATGAAGCTTTCTTT. This gives the protein CAISQGQDNEAFF.

The sample holds one count of this clonotype. The CDR3 DNA reads TGCGCCAGCAGCTTGGCCCCCGGGTCCCTCTATGGCTACACCTTC. Its protein product is CASSLAPGSLYGYTF. This rearrangement joins TRBV5-1 to TRBJ1-2; D gene uncertain. Germline CDR1 is SGHRS and CDR2 is YFSETQ. V was cut by 0 bases and J by 4 bases, with 13 bases left in between. This CDR3 region has 15 residues.

The V call is TRBV7-9, the J call TRBJ2-7; 7 bases line up with TRBD1. The CDR3 extends over 15 amino acids. Germline V gives CDR1 SEHNR, CDR2 FQNEAQ (reference sequence). Trimming took 5 bases from V and 7 from J; bases not matched to a gene: 14. The CDR3 nucleotides are TGTGCCAGCAGCCCCCTAGGGCAGGGGGAGAGGGAGCAGTACTTC. Translating it yields CASSPLGQGEREQYF.

The chain carries TRBV25-1 and TRBJ1-2; no clear D gene. This CDR3 is 12 amino acids long. V was trimmed by 7 bases and J by 4 bases, leaving 10 bases between them. Germline CDR1 is MGHDK and CDR2 is SYGVNS. This CDR3 reads CASTPGIYGYTF. CDR3 nucleotide sequence: TGTGCCAGCACCCCTGGGATCTATGGCTACACCTTC.

Ten or more counts support this clonotype. The rearrangement uses TRBV10-3 and TRBJ1-6; the match to TRBD1 covers 9 bases. CDR1 and CDR2 from the germline V gene are ENHRY and SYGVKD. V lost 11 bases to trimming and J lost 13 bases; unmatched junction nucleotides: 3. CDR3 length: 10 residues. Here the CDR3 reads CAYRGLPLHF. The CDR3 DNA follows: TGTGCCTACAGGGGGCTTCCCCTCCACTTT.

This clonotype was recorded a few times. This chain uses TRBV9 with TRBJ2-5; D call uncertain. V gave up 0 bases and J gave up 1 base, with 16 bases separating them. Looked up from germline, CDR1 is SGDLS and CDR2 is YYNGEE. This CDR3 comprises 17 residues. The DNA of the CDR3 is TGTGCCAGCAGCGTAGCTACGGGTGGGATATTCCAAGAGACCCAGTACTTC. Amino acids: CASSVATGGIFQETQYF.

This clonotype was found many times. This rearrangement joins TRBV7-9 to TRBJ2-7; D uncertain. CDR3 length: 13 residues. Germline assignment: CDR1 SEHNR and CDR2 FQNEAQ (reference sequence). Trimming removed 2 bases from V and 7 bases from J, with 12 bases in between. CDR3 nucleotide sequence: TGTGCCAGCAGCTTACCTTCGGGCAAAGAGCAGTACTTC. Translation: CASSLPSGKEQYF.

The chain recombines TRBV2 with TRBJ1-5; no reliable D call. There are 15 residues in the CDR3. Germline V gene data show CDR1 as SNHLY and CDR2 as FYNNEI. Trimming left V 5 bases short and J 4 bases short, with 15 bases between. The CDR3 sequence is CASSYSGVRNQPQHF. DNA for the CDR3: TGTGCCAGCAGTTACTCGGGTGTAAGGAATCAGCCCCAGCATTTT. Looking up the rest from reference TRBV2 and TRBJ1-5 gives the full variable domain: EPEVTQTPSHQVTQMGQEVILRCVPISNHLYFYWYRQILGQKVEFLVSFYNNEISEKSEIFDDQFSVERPDGSNFTLKIRSTKLEDSAMYFCASSYSGVRNQPQHFGDGTRLSIL.

The rearrangement links TRBV27 to TRBJ2-5; D tentatively reads TRBD1 or TRBD2 (5 bases each). CDR3 size: 16 residues. Germline CDR1 MNHEY, CDR2 SMNVEV (reference sequence). V was clipped by 1 base and J by 4 bases, with 16 bases between them. CDR3 loop: CASSLWAGAEGETQYF. CDR3 DNA: TGTGCCAGCAGTTTATGGGCCGGGGCCGAGGGAGAGACCCAGTACTTC.

This chain's CDR3 is CASSVGTGGASEAFF. CDR3 DNA sequence: TGTGCCAGCAGCGTTGGGACAGGGGGCGCCTCTGAAGCTTTCTTT. This chain connects TRBV9 to TRBJ1-1, with 12 bases matching TRBD1. The CDR3 extends over 15 amino acids. V lost 2 bases, J lost 6 bases, and 5 bases stayed unmatched. Germline V gene data show CDR1 as SGDLS and CDR2 as YYNGEE.

V gene TRBV2 combines with J gene TRBJ2-7; no definite D call. This CDR3 is built from 12 residues. Trimming pared 3 bases from V and 3 bases from J, leaving 6 bases between. Germline V gives CDR1 SNHLY, CDR2 FYNNEI. This CDR3 is CASSDELYEQYF. CDR3 coding DNA: TGTGCCAGCAGTGATGAACTCTACGAGCAGTACTTC.

This chain uses TRBV29-1 with TRBJ2-5; TRBD1 matches at 9 bases. Germline CDR1 SQVTM, CDR2 ANQGSEA. The V gene end was trimmed by 5 bases and the J gene end by 2 bases; junction bases not matched to a gene: 6. The CDR3 is 14 residues long. In nucleotides, the CDR3 is TGCAGCGTTCCAGGGACAGGGCGACAAGAGACCCAGTACTTC. Protein product: CSVPGTGRQETQYF.

This clonotype has only a few counts. A much larger clone lies a single base off, so this may be a read error. The rearrangement uses TRBV13 and TRBJ1-3; unclear D gene. Germline V lookup: CDR1 PRHDT, CDR2 FYEKMQ (reference sequence). Trimming took off 6 bases at V and 9 bases at J, with 15 bases between the two ends. This CDR3 comprises 13 residues. The CDR3 loop is CASSETPAITIYF. The CDR3 region has the DNA TGTGCCAGCAGTGAAACACCGGCTATCACCATATATTTT.

This clonotype was counted only a few times. The gene calls are TRBV6-6 and TRBJ2-2, with 8 positions matching TRBD1. CDR1 is MNHNY and CDR2 is SVGAGI in the germline V gene (reference sequence). V trimming: 4 bases; J trimming: 0 bases; junction bases outside the gene matches: 4. CDR3 length: 16 amino acids. In DNA form, the CDR3 reads TGTGCCAGCAGTTCCCGGACAGGGACGAACACCGGGGAGCTGTTTTTT. Translated: CASSSRTGTNTGELFF.

V gene TRBV11-2 combines with J gene TRBJ1-5; TRBD1 is a possible D gene (5 bases). Germline assignment: CDR1 SGHAT and CDR2 FQNNGV. Trimming removed 1 base from V and 7 bases from J, with 8 bases in between. The CDR3 is 13 amino acids. The CDR3 loop reads CASSLVGAQPQHF. The CDR3 DNA sequence: TGTGCCAGCAGCTTAGTTGGGGCCCAGCCCCAGCATTTT.

With respect to this clonotype: A junction boundary mismatches the germline segment, possibly from a read error. V is TRBV2 and J is TRBJ1-3; no reliable D call. The V gene's germline CDR1 is SNHLY and CDR2 FYNNEI. This CDR3 has 12 residues. CDR3 residues: CASSEGGSTIYF. Written as DNA, the CDR3 is TGTGCCAGCAGTGAAGGAGGAAGCACCATATATTTT.

There are many counts of this clonotype. The CDR3 loop reads CASSQGGSQPQHF. CDR3 nucleotides: TGTGCCAGCAGTCAGGGGGGGAGTCAGCCCCAGCATTTT. The gene calls are TRBV25-1 and TRBJ1-5; 7 positions agree with TRBD1. This CDR3 region has 13 residues. CDR1 and CDR2 (germline): MGHDK, SYGVNS. V trimming: 5 bases; J trimming: 6 bases; junction bases outside the gene matches: 4.

Regarding this clonotype: A single base separates this from a much larger clone, so it may be a read error. The chain recombines TRBV5-1 with TRBJ2-5; 9 bases align to TRBD2. From germline, CDR1 is SGHRS and CDR2 YFSETQ. This CDR3 contains 16 residues. In DNA, the CDR3 is TGTGCCAGCAGCCCTCTTCCTAGCGGGGAGTGGGAGACCCAGTACTTC. This codes for CASSPLPSGEWETQYF.

This clonotype was seen a handful of times. The genes are TRBV20-1 and TRBJ1-1; the match to TRBD1 covers 8 bases. J was trimmed by 4 bases and V by 2 bases; bases with no gene match: 6. Germline loops: CDR1 DFQATT, CDR2 SNEGSKA (reference sequence). The CDR3 contains 14 residues. The CDR3 nucleotides are TGCAGTGCTAGATTTCAGGGGGCCGGCACTGAAGCTTTCTTT. It codes for CSARFQGAGTEAFF.

This clonotype was counted at least ten times. This chain connects TRBV2 to TRBJ2-7, with TRBD1 identical over 8 bases. The V and J ends lost 6 bases and 0 bases, in that order; junction bases with no gene match: 7. CDR1 SNHLY and CDR2 FYNNEI come from the germline V gene. The CDR3 is 15 amino acids. CDR3 sequence: CASRSGTGVSYEQYF. CDR3 bases: TGTGCCAGCAGATCCGGGACAGGTGTCTCCTACGAGCAGTACTTC.